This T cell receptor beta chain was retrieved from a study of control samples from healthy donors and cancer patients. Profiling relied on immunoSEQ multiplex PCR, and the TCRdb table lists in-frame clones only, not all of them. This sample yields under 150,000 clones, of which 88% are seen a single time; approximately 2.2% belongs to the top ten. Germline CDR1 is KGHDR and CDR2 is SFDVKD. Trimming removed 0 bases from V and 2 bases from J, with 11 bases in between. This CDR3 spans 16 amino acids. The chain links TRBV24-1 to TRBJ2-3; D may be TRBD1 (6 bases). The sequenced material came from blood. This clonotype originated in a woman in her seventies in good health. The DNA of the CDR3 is TGTGCCACCAGTGATTTGGGCAGGGGCGACACAGATACGCAGTATTTT. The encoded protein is CATSDLGRGDTDTQYF.